These 25 T cell receptor beta chains originate from one sample sequenced in a study of naive and memory T cell subsets. The beta constant-region primer was an equimolar mix of two oligonucleotides covering TRBC1 and TRBC2. MiXCR, run by TCRdb on the UMI-ligation and nested PCR reads, gives a single entry per CDR3 protein. The sample carries about 85,000 distinct CDR3 sequences, approximately 14% recorded once. The specimen was central memory CD4+ T cells from blood. The origin of the receptors is a human donor in good health.

V is TRBV7-2 and J is TRBJ2-1, with 14 bases that match TRBD2. The CDR3 covers 14 residues. After removal of 5 bases from V and 10 bases from J, the junction contained 4 bases not matched to a gene. The germline CDR1 and CDR2 sequences are SGHTA and FQGNSA. The CDR3, as DNA: TGTGCCAGCAGCACGGGACTAGCGGGAGTGGAGCAGTTCTTC. Translation: CASSTGLAGVEQFF.

This clonotype was seen a handful of times. V is TRBV6-1 and J is TRBJ2-5, with a tentative D call TRBD1 (6 bases). The CDR3 loop spans 15 amino acids. Trimming left V 1 base short and J 2 bases short, with 11 bases between. In germline, CDR1 is MNHNS, CDR2 SASEGT. CDR3: CASSEGGTRQETQYF. The CDR3, as DNA: TGTGCCAGCAGTGAAGGAGGGACAAGACAAGAGACCCAGTACTTC.

The V gene is TRBV10-3, the J gene TRBJ2-7, with TRBD1 matching over 9 bases. V shed 2 bases, J shed 1 base, and the junction held 3 bases outside the gene matches. CDR3 length equals 15 residues. Germline lookup yields CDR1 ENHRY and CDR2 SYGVKD. The CDR3 coding sequence is TGTGCCATCAGTGAGATAGGACAGGGGTCCTACGAGCAGTACTTC. Its translation: CAISEIGQGSYEQYF.

Relative to its sample, this clonotype is medium-sized. The chain couples TRBV29-1 to TRBJ1-2, with TRBD1 matching over 7 bases. This CDR3 spans 12 amino acids. Trimming at V came to 2 bases and at J to 7 bases, leaving 4 bases not matched to a gene. Germline assignment: CDR1 SQVTM and CDR2 ANQGSEA. For the CDR3, the DNA is TGCAGCGTTGAAAGGACAGGTACTGGCTACACCTTC. This gives the protein CSVERTGTGYTF.

The chain is built from TRBV19 and TRBJ2-2; D is possibly TRBD1 (6 bases). The CDR3 runs 13 residues. V lost 3 bases and J 7 bases, leaving 9 bases between the germline ends. Germline V gene sequence: CDR1 LNHDA, CDR2 SQIVND (reference sequence). The CDR3, as DNA: TGTGCCAGTAGTATTGGACAGCACGGGGAGCTGTTTTTT. Encoded protein: CASSIGQHGELFF. The full variable domain, its missing parts supplied by reference TRBV19 and TRBJ2-2, is DGGITQSPKYLFRKEGQNVTLSCEQNLNHDAMYWYRQDPGQGLRLIYYSQIVNDFQKGDIAEGYSVSREKKESFPLTVTSAQKNPTAFYLCASSIGQHGELFFGEGSRLTVL.

This clonotype was counted many times. The V gene is TRBV20-1, the J gene TRBJ2-5; D call uncertain. The V gene lost 0 bases and the J gene lost 2 bases, with 19 bases spanning the gap. This CDR3 contains 17 residues. Germline V lookup: CDR1 DFQATT, CDR2 SNEGSKA (reference sequence). In DNA form, the CDR3 reads TGCAGTGCTAGAGATTGGCGGCAACAACAAGGGCAAGAGACCCAGTACTTC. Protein product: CSARDWRQQQGQETQYF.

This clonotype was found a few times. The chain couples TRBV29-1 to TRBJ2-7; D ambiguous. CDR1 and CDR2 from the germline V gene are SQVTM and ANQGSEA. The CDR3 length is 14 residues. V lost 7 bases, J lost 1 base, and 17 bases lay in between. CDR3 region: CSALREVTSYEQYF. The CDR3 DNA is TGCAGCGCTCTTAGAGAGGTTACGTCCTACGAGCAGTACTTC.

This clonotype was seen at least ten times. The genes are TRBV5-1 and TRBJ1-1; D is uncertain. The germline V and J ends were trimmed by 6 bases and 2 bases, with 14 bases remaining between them. Per the germline V gene, CDR1 is SGHRS and CDR2 is YFSETQ. This CDR3 is built from 14 residues. The CDR3 region has the DNA TGCGCCAGCATCCTCGACACGGTTAACACTGAAGCTTTCTTT. Translated: CASILDTVNTEAFF.

This clonotype was seen only a few times. J is TRBJ2-7 and V is TRBV20-1, with D possibly being TRBD2 (6 bases). V was shortened by 1 base and J by 4 bases, with 17 bases between the two germline ends. This CDR3 spans 15 amino acids. Germline-derived CDR1 and CDR2 are DFQATT and SNEGSKA (reference sequence). Here the CDR3 DNA reads TGCAGTGCTAGAGCGAGTAGCGGATCGACGTACGAGCAGTACTTC. Protein product: CSARASSGSTYEQYF.

Ten or more counts support this clonotype. The CDR3 sequence is CAISVAGANVLTF. DNA for the CDR3: TGTGCCATCAGTGTAGCTGGGGCCAACGTCCTGACTTTC. This sequence joins TRBV10-3 and TRBJ2-6, with D uncertain. Trimming left V 4 bases short and J 2 bases short, with 3 bases between. The CDR3 has 13 amino acids. Germline V gene sequence: CDR1 ENHRY, CDR2 SYGVKD.

J is TRBJ1-2 and V is TRBV11-2; unclear D gene. V dropped 0 bases and J dropped 2 bases, with 10 bases sitting between them. Looked up from germline, CDR1 is SGHAT and CDR2 is FQNNGV. The CDR3 runs to 15 residues. CDR3: CASSLEKTGNYGYTF. For the CDR3, the DNA is TGTGCCAGCAGCTTAGAAAAGACCGGGAACTATGGCTACACCTTC.

The rearrangement uses TRBV7-2 and TRBJ2-1, with TRBD2 matching over 8 bases. CDR1 is SGHTA and CDR2 is FQGNSA in the germline V gene. The CDR3 length is 14 residues. V shed 5 bases and J 6 bases; nucleotides not matched to a gene: 6. The CDR3 DNA sequence: TGTGCCAGCAGCCCCCCGGGACTAGGCAATGAGCAGTTCTTC. Amino acids: CASSPPGLGNEQFF.

In its sample, this clonotype was seen a few times. The chain couples TRBV3-1 to TRBJ2-7, with 8 bases fitting TRBD2. This CDR3 has 17 residues. The trim removed 4 bases at V and 10 bases at J, leaving 21 bases unmatched. The germline CDR1 and CDR2 sequences are LGHDT and YNNKEL (reference sequence). The CDR3 bases are TGTGCCAGCAGCCGAACCGGGACTAGTCCCCCTGAAAGCTTTCAGTACTTC. It is translated as CASSRTGTSPPESFQYF.

This clonotype came up many times. The chain carries TRBV18 and TRBJ2-1; the D gene could be TRBD1 or TRBD2 (5 bases each). Trimming removed 2 bases from V and 6 bases from J, with 11 bases in between. This CDR3 is 14 amino acids long. Germline CDR1 is KGHSH and CDR2 is LQKENI. In DNA, the CDR3 is TGTGCCAGCTCACCATGGGACCGCACCAATGAGCAGTTCTTC. It yields the protein CASSPWDRTNEQFF.

This clonotype was recorded at least ten times. The chain has TRBV7-9 and TRBJ2-7; D might be TRBD1 (5 bases). With 5 bases removed from V and 1 base from J, the gap between germline ends came to 9 bases. The CDR3 totals 13 residues. Germline CDR1 is SEHNR and CDR2 is FQNEAQ (reference sequence). In DNA, the CDR3 is TGTGCCAGCAGCACCGACAGTTCCTACGAGCAGTACTTC. Translation gives CASSTDSSYEQYF.

Many counts were recorded for this clonotype. This CDR3 reads CASSTYSADTQYF. For the CDR3, the DNA is TGTGCCAGCAGCACCTACAGTGCAGATACGCAGTATTTT. The V call is TRBV5-4, the J call TRBJ2-3; no firm D call. Germline CDR1 is SGHNT and CDR2 is YYREEE (reference sequence). This CDR3 contains 13 residues. With 4 bases removed from V and 4 bases from J, the gap between germline ends came to 10 bases. The full variable domain, completed using reference TRBV5-4 and TRBJ2-3, is ETGVTQSPTHLIKTRGQQVTLRCSSQSGHNTVSWYQQALGQGPQFIFQYYREEENGRGNFPPRFSGLQFPNYSSELNVNALELDDSALYLCASSTYSADTQYFGPGTRLTVL.

The V call is TRBV20-1, the J call TRBJ2-7; D tentatively fits TRBD1 or TRBD2 (5 bases each). This CDR3 comprises 15 residues. Germline loops: CDR1 DFQATT, CDR2 SNEGSKA (reference sequence). Trimming took 0 bases from V and 0 from J, leaving 12 bases between them. This CDR3 reads CSARDWGTASYEQYF. The DNA of the CDR3 is TGCAGTGCTAGAGACTGGGGGACGGCCTCCTACGAGCAGTACTTC.

This clonotype was seen repeatedly, ten times or more. This chain joins TRBV21-1 and TRBJ2-2; TRBD2 is the table's D call, not checked against the DNA. TRBV21-1 is noted as a pseudogene. The CDR3 sequence is 20 residues long. The CDR3 sequence is CASSRPPGLAGGANTGELFF. DNA for the CDR3: TGTGCCAGCAGCAGACCGCCCGGACTAGCGGGAGGCGCGAACACCGGGGAGCTGTTTTTT.

This clonotype was seen at least ten times. V is TRBV29-1 and J is TRBJ2-1; 12 bases are a match to TRBD2. The CDR3 is 16 amino acids. The junction had 13 bases not matched to a gene; V was cut back by 6 bases and J by 7 bases. Germline-derived CDR1 and CDR2 are SQVTM and ANQGSEA. The CDR3 sequence is CSVDQRTSGADNEQFF. In DNA form, the CDR3 reads TGCAGCGTCGATCAGAGGACTAGCGGGGCTGATAATGAGCAGTTCTTC.

This clonotype has ten or more counts. The gene calls are TRBV29-1 and TRBJ2-1, with 7 nucleotides matching TRBD1. Germline loops: CDR1 SQVTM, CDR2 ANQGSEA. Germline trimming cut 6 bases from V and 0 bases from J; bases unmatched to any gene: 5. The CDR3 length is 14 residues. Here the CDR3 reads CSVTRDSSYNEQFF. CDR3 bases: TGCAGCGTGACCCGGGACAGCTCCTACAATGAGCAGTTCTTC.

This clonotype occurred a few times. This chain links TRBV18 with TRBJ1-2; TRBD1 matches at 7 bases. V was clipped by 3 bases and J by 6 bases; unmatched bases: 10. CDR1 is KGHSH and CDR2 is LQKENI in the germline V gene. This CDR3 has 15 amino acids. The CDR3 loop is CASSPYLGTEDGYTF. The CDR3 nucleotides read TGTGCCAGCTCACCCTACCTCGGGACAGAGGATGGCTACACCTTC.

This clonotype was recorded at least ten times. The chain uses TRBV20-1 and TRBJ2-1, with 10 bases aligning to TRBD2. The CDR3 has 14 amino acids. Germline V CDR1 and CDR2: DFQATT, SNEGSKA (reference sequence). V shed 6 bases and J 8 bases; nucleotides not matched to a gene: 10. The CDR3 region is CSAPSSGRKYEQFF. CDR3 DNA: TGCAGTGCGCCGTCTAGCGGGAGAAAATATGAGCAGTTCTTC.

This clonotype was detected a few times. V and J are TRBV7-9 and TRBJ1-1; unclear D gene. V shed 2 bases and J shed 2 bases, with 12 bases lying between them. Germline V gives CDR1 SEHNR, CDR2 FQNEAQ (reference sequence). This CDR3 comprises 15 residues. CDR3 DNA: TGTGCCAGCAGCTTATTTCGAGAAGTAAACACTGAAGCTTTCTTT. Amino acids: CASSLFREVNTEAFF.

The V gene is TRBV4-2, the J gene TRBJ2-3, with unresolved D. Trimming cost V 1 base and J 0 bases, with 11 bases left between them. CDR1 is LGHNA, CDR2 YNFKEQ, per germline. CDR3 length: 16 residues. CDR3 in amino acids: CASSQVDGPSTDTQYF. Written as DNA, the CDR3 is TGTGCCAGCAGCCAAGTTGACGGGCCGAGCACAGATACGCAGTATTTT.

The rearrangement uses TRBV14 and TRBJ2-7; TRBD2 matches 7 bases. Germline V lookup: CDR1 SGHDN, CDR2 FVKESK. This CDR3 has 14 residues. The V segment lost 7 bases and the J segment 2 bases; nucleotides outside the gene matches: 8. Here the CDR3 DNA reads TGTGCCAGCAAAGTATCCAGCGGGACCTACGAGCAGTACTTC. Translated, it gives CASKVSSGTYEQYF.